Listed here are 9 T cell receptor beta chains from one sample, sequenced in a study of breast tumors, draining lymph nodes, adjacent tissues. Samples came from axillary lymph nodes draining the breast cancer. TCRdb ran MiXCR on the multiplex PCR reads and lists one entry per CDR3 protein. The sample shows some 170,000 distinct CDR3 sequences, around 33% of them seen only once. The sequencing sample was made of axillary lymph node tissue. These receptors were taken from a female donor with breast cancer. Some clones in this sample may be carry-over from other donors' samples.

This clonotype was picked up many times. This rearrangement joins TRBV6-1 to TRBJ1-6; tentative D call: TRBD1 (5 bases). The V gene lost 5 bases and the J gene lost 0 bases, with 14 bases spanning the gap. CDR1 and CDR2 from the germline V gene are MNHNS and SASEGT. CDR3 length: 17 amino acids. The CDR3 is CASSYSGLSSYNSPLHF. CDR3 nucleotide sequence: TGTGCCAGCAGTTATTCAGGGCTTAGCTCCTATAATTCACCCCTCCACTTT.

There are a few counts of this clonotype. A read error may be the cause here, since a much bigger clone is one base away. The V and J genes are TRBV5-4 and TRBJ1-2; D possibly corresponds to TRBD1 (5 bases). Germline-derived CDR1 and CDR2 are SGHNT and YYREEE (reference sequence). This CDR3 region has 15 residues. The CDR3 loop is CASSLGGGSMYGYAF. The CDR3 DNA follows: TGTGCCAGCAGCTTAGGCGGGGGTAGTATGTATGGCTACGCCTTC.

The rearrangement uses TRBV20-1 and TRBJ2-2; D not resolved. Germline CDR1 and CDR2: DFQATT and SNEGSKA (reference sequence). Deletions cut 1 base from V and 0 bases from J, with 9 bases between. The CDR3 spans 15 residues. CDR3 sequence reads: CSARGARSNTGELFF. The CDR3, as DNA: TGCAGTGCTAGAGGGGCTAGATCGAACACCGGGGAGCTGTTTTTT.

The CDR3 is CASSPNKGKGNQPQHF. The CDR3 DNA reads TGTGCCAGCAGTCCAAACAAGGGAAAAGGCAATCAGCCCCAGCATTTT. The rearrangement links TRBV2 to TRBJ1-5; D unclear. V lost 5 bases and J 2 bases, leaving 16 bases between the germline ends. The CDR3 runs to 16 residues. Germline CDR1 reads SNHLY; CDR2 reads FYNNEI.

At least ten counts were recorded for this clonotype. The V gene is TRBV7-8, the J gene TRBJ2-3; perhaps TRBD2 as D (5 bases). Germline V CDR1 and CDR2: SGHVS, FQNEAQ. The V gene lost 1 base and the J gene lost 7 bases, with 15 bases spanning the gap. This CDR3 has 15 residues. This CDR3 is CASSLGLDFSNTQYF. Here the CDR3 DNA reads TGTGCCAGCAGCTTAGGCTTGGACTTTTCGAATACGCAGTATTTT.

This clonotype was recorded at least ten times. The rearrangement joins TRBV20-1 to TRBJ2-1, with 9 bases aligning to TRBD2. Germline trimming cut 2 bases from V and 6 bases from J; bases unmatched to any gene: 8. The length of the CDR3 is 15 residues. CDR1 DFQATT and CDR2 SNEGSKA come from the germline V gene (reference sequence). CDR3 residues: CSARPRTSAINEQFF. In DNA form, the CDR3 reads TGCAGTGCTAGACCTCGGACTAGCGCTATCAATGAGCAGTTCTTC.

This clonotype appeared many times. The CDR3 sequence: CASSPGRGGYTF. The CDR3 DNA is TGTGCCAGCAGCCCAGGGAGAGGAGGCTACACCTTC. This chain links TRBV12-3 or TRBV12-4 with TRBJ1-2; D possibly corresponds to TRBD1 (5 bases). V was trimmed by 6 bases and J by 8 bases, leaving 13 bases between them. The CDR3 runs 12 residues.

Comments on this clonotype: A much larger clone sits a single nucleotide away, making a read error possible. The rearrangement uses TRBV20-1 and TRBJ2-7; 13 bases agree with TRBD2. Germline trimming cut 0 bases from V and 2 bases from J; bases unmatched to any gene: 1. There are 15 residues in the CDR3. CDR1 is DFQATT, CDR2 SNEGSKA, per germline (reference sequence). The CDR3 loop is CSAREGTSGAYEQYF. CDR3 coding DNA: TGCAGTGCTAGAGAAGGGACTAGCGGGGCCTACGAGCAGTACTTC.

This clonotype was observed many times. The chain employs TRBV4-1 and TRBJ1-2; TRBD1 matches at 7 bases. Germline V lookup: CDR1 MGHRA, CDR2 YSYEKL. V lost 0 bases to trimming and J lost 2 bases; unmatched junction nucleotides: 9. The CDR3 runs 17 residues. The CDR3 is CASSQDRAQGGNYGYTF. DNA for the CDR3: TGCGCCAGCAGCCAAGATCGGGCCCAGGGGGGGAACTATGGCTACACCTTC.